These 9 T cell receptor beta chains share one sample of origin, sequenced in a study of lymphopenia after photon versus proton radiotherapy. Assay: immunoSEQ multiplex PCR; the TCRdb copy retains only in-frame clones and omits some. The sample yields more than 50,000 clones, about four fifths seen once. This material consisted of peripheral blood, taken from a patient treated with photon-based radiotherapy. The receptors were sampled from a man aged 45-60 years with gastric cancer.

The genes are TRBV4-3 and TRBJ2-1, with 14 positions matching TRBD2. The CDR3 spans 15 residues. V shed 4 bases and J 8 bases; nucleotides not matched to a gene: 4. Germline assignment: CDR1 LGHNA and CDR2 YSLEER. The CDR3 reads CASSPGTSGRYEQFF. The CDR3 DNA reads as TGCGCCAGCAGCCCGGGGACTAGCGGGAGATATGAGCAGTTCTTC.

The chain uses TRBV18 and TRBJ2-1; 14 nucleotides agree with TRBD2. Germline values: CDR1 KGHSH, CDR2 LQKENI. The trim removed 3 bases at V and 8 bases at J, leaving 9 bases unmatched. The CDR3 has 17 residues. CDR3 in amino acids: CASSPLTGTSGSYEQFF. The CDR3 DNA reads TGTGCCAGCTCACCTCTGACCGGGACTAGCGGGAGCTATGAGCAGTTCTTC.

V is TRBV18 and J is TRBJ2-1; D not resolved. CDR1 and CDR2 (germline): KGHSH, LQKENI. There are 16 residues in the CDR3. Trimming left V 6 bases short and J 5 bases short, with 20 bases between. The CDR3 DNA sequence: TGTGCCAGCTCGTCGCGTTTAGAAGTAAGAGACAATGAGCAGTTCTTC. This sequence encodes CASSSRLEVRDNEQFF. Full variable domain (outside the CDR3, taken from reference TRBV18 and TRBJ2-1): NAGVMQNPRHLVRRRGQEARLRCSPMKGHSHVYWYRQLPEEGLKFMVYLQKENIIDESGMPKERFSAEFPKEGPSILRIQQVVRGDSAAYFCASSSRLEVRDNEQFFGPGTRLTVL.

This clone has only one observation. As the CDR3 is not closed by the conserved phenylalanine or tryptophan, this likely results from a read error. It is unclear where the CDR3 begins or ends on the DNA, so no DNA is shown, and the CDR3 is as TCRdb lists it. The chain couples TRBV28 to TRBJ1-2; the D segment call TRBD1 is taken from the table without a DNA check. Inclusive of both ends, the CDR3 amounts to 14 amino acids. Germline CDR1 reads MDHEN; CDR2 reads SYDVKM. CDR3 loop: CASSPRPIRDRAQC.

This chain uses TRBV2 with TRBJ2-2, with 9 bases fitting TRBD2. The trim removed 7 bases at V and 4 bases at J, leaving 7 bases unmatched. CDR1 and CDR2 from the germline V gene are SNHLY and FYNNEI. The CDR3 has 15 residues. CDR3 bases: TGTGCCAGCACCAAACGGGGACTAGCCACCGGGGAGCTGTTTTTT. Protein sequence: CASTKRGLATGELFF.

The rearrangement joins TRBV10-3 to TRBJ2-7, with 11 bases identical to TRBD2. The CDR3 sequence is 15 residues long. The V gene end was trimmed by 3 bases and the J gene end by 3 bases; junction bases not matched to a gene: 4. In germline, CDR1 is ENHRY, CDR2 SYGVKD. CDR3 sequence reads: CAISDRTSGYYEQYF. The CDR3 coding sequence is TGTGCCATCAGTGATCGGACTAGCGGGTACTACGAGCAGTACTTC.

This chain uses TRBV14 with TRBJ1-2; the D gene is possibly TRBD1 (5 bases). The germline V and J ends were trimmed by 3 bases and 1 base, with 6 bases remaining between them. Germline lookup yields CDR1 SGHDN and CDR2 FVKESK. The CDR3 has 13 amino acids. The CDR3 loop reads CASSHGGNYGYTF. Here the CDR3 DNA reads TGTGCCAGCAGCCACGGGGGTAACTATGGCTACACCTTC.

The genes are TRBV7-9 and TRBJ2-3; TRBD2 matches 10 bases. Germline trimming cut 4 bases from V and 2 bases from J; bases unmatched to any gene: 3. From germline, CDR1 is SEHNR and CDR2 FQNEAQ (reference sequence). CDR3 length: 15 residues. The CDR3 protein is CASSSSGSSTDTQYF. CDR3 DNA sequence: TGTGCCAGCAGCTCTAGCGGGAGTTCCACAGATACGCAGTATTTT.

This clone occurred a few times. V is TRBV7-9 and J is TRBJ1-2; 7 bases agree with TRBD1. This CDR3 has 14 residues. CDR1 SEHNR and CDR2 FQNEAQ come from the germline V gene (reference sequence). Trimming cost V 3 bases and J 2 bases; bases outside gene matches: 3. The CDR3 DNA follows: TGTGCCAGCAGCTTCGGGACAGTCAACTATGGCTACACCTTC. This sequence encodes CASSFGTVNYGYTF.